Below are 19 T cell receptor beta chains sequenced from a single sample in a study of post-analysis software for immune sequencing data. Unique molecular identifiers had been added to the TCR beta cDNA libraries. TCRdb passed the PCR reads through MiXCR, listing each CDR3 protein once. The sample has roughly 730,000 distinct CDR3 sequences, 25% to 30% seen once. Notes on the study in general: There were a few TRBV segments more frequent in patients than controls, and TRBV5-6, TRBV5-1 and TRBV20-1 were among them.

These receptors' antigens are unknown. Material for sequencing was blood. The receptors shown here come from a girl between 10 and 17 years old with multiple sclerosis.

This clonotype was counted ten times or more. CDR3 sequence (DNA): TGCAGCGTTGGTAGGGAGACAGATACGCAGTATTTT. Translated, it gives CSVGRETDTQYF. V gene TRBV29-1 combines with J gene TRBJ2-3; weak D call: TRBD2 (5 bases). CDR3 length equals 12 residues. CDR1 is SQVTM and CDR2 is ANQGSEA in the germline V gene. V lost 4 bases, J lost 3 bases, and 8 bases lay in between.

A remark on this clonotype: The junction departs from germline at one end; a sequencing error may be responsible. V and J are TRBV7-7 and TRBJ1-3, with D perhaps TRBD1 (5 bases). The CDR3 sequence is 16 residues long. Per the germline V gene, CDR1 is SSHAT and CDR2 is FNYEAQ (reference sequence). The CDR3 sequence: CASSLGTANSGNTIYF. The DNA of the CDR3 is TGTGCTAGCAGCCTCGGGACTGCTAATTCTGGAAACACCATATATTTT.

This clonotype was seen more than once but under ten times. Being one base from a much bigger clone, this may be a read error. The V call is TRBV7-7, the J call TRBJ2-1; the D is unclear. The J call may be mistaken, given a closer DNA end match to TRBJ2-7. Germline lookup yields CDR1 SSHAT and CDR2 FNYEAQ (reference sequence). The CDR3 covers 13 residues. The CDR3 DNA reads as TGTGCCAGCAGCCTCGACTCCTACAATGAGCAGTACTTC. Its translation: CASSLDSYNEQYF.

The sample holds a few counts of this clonotype. The V gene is TRBV2, the J gene TRBJ2-2; D is ambiguous. Germline CDR1 SNHLY, CDR2 FYNNEI. V was shortened by 2 bases and J by 5 bases, with 12 bases between the two germline ends. The CDR3 extends over 15 amino acids. CDR3 region: CASSELNSWTGELFF. The DNA for the CDR3 is TGTGCCAGCAGTGAATTGAACAGTTGGACCGGGGAGCTGTTTTTT.

This clonotype was seen only a few times. This sequence joins TRBV7-7 and TRBJ1-5; D gene ambiguous. This CDR3 contains 12 residues. The V end was cut by 1 base, the J end by 9 bases, with 7 bases between. Germline CDR1 and CDR2: SSHAT and FNYEAQ (reference sequence). CDR3 region: CASSLETRPQHF. In DNA, the CDR3 is TGTGCCAGCAGCTTAGAAACACGGCCCCAGCATTTT.

The chain combines TRBV7-9 with TRBJ2-7; D is unresolved. Trimming removed 1 base from V and 7 bases from J, with 8 bases in between. Germline V gene lookup returns CDR1 SEHNR and CDR2 FQNEAQ (reference sequence). The CDR3 contains 12 residues. The chain's CDR3 is CASSLGFGEQYV. The CDR3 DNA reads as TGTGCCAGCAGCTTAGGTTTTGGAGAGCAGTACGTC.

Concerning this clonotype itself: One end of the junction varies from germline; a read error may be responsible. The chain has TRBV2 and TRBJ1-1, with 9 bases identical to TRBD1. This CDR3 has 13 amino acids. Per the germline V gene, CDR1 is SNHLY and CDR2 is FYNNEI. CDR3 bases: TGTGCCAGCAGCAATACAGGGGGCACTGAAACTTTCTTT. It encodes CASSNTGGTETFF. Variable domain in full (rest from reference TRBV2 and TRBJ1-1): EPEVTQTPSHQVTQMGQEVILRCVPISNHLYFYWYRQILGQKVEFLVSFYNNEISEKSEIFDDQFSVERPDGSNFTLKIRSTKLEDSAMYFCASSNTGGTETFFGQGTRLTVV.

A remark on this clonotype: Compared with germline, one end of the junction differs, possibly owing to a read error. The V call is TRBV5-1, the J call TRBJ1-2; a possible D gene is TRBD1 (6 bases). Looked up from germline, CDR1 is SGHRS and CDR2 is YFSETQ. The CDR3 has 12 amino acids. The CDR3 sequence is CASSSTTGIYTF. CDR3 nucleotide sequence: TGCGCTAGCAGCTCAACGACAGGCATCTACACCTTC.

This clonotype was detected a few times. The rearrangement links TRBV12-3 or TRBV12-4 to TRBJ2-5, with TRBD2 as a possible D gene (5 bases). The CDR3 has 13 amino acids. The germline V and J ends were trimmed by 2 bases and 4 bases, with 8 bases remaining between them. CDR3 amino acids: CASSLSSIETQYF. In DNA form, the CDR3 reads TGTGCCAGCAGTTTATCTAGCATAGAGACCCAGTACTTC.

The chain combines TRBV29-1 with TRBJ2-2, with 8 bases lining up with TRBD1. With V trimmed by 4 bases and J by 7 bases, 11 bases remained unmatched. CDR1 and CDR2 from the germline V gene are SQVTM and ANQGSEA. The CDR3 totals 15 residues. CDR3 DNA: TGCAGCGTTGTTAGACAGGGGAGGTCAGGCGGGGAGCTGTTTTTT. This sequence encodes CSVVRQGRSGGELFF.

V usage is TRBV15 and J usage is TRBJ2-1, with a weak D call TRBD2 (6 bases). This CDR3 is 14 amino acids long. Trimming pared 3 bases from V and 8 bases from J, leaving 14 bases between. In germline, CDR1 is LNHNV, CDR2 YYDKDF (reference sequence). The CDR3 is CATSSGGRRDEQFF. In DNA, the CDR3 is TGTGCCACCAGCAGCGGGGGACGAAGGGATGAGCAGTTCTTC.

This clonotype was seen a few times. The chain recombines TRBV7-9 with TRBJ2-7; 8 bases map to TRBD1. The DNA end favors TRBJ2-5, so the J call may be wrong. The V gene's germline CDR1 is SEHNR and CDR2 FQNEAQ (reference sequence). This CDR3 is built from 13 residues. The chain's CDR3 is CASSQDRAKTQYF. The CDR3 coding sequence is TGTGCCAGCAGCCAGGACAGGGCTAAGACCCAGTACTTC.

The rearrangement links TRBV3-1 to TRBJ2-5, with a possible D match to TRBD1 (5 bases). The V end was cut by 2 bases, the J end by 5 bases, with 12 bases between. There are 14 residues in the CDR3. The germline gives CDR1 LGHDT, CDR2 YNNKEL (reference sequence). This CDR3 is CASSQYWGRETQYF. The CDR3 DNA reads TGTGCCAGCAGCCAATATTGGGGCAGGGAGACCCAGTACTTC.

CDR3 protein: CSVDGGRAKGKNYGYTF. The DNA for the CDR3 is TGCAGCGTTGATGGGGGCAGGGCCAAGGGAAAAAACTATGGCTACACCTTC. The gene calls are TRBV29-1 and TRBJ1-2, with D perhaps TRBD1 (6 bases). The CDR3 is 17 amino acids. The germline gives CDR1 SQVTM, CDR2 ANQGSEA. The V gene lost 3 bases and the J gene lost 2 bases, with 22 bases spanning the gap.

This clonotype was detected many times. This sequence joins TRBV29-1 and TRBJ2-1; 10 positions agree with TRBD2. The V gene's germline CDR1 is SQVTM and CDR2 ANQGSEA. The CDR3 totals 15 residues. The J segment lost 10 bases and the V segment lost 3 bases, leaving 12 bases of the junction unmatched. This CDR3 is CSVERGLAAMGEQFF. The DNA for the CDR3 is TGCAGCGTTGAGAGAGGACTAGCGGCTATGGGGGAGCAGTTCTTC.

This rearrangement joins TRBV5-1 to TRBJ2-7; D call uncertain. Germline-derived CDR1 and CDR2 are SGHRS and YFSETQ. The CDR3 loop spans 16 amino acids. V was shortened by 1 base and J by 2 bases, with 16 bases between the two germline ends. The CDR3 loop is CASSLIPSPDPYEQYF. The DNA of the CDR3 is TGCGCCAGCAGCTTGATCCCCAGCCCCGACCCCTACGAGCAGTACTTC.

This clonotype has only a few counts. The CDR3 sequence: CASSQDRGNTDTQYF. The CDR3 DNA follows: TGTGCCAGCAGCCAGGACAGGGGAAACACAGATACGCAGTATTTT. The chain carries TRBV7-8 and TRBJ2-3, with 9 bases aligning to TRBD1. Germline assignment: CDR1 SGHVS and CDR2 FQNEAQ. Trimming cost V 5 bases and J 2 bases; bases outside gene matches: 5. The CDR3 covers 15 residues.

V usage is TRBV28 and J usage is TRBJ1-2; TRBD1 might be the D (5 bases). From germline, CDR1 is MDHEN and CDR2 SYDVKM. This CDR3 spans 13 amino acids. V lost 3 bases, J lost 7 bases, and 12 bases lay in between. The CDR3 loop is CASSFGRASGYTF. CDR3 bases: TGTGCCAGCAGTTTCGGCAGGGCTAGTGGCTACACCTTC.

For the CDR3, the DNA is TGCGCCAGCAGCCAGGGGACAAAGGCCTACGAGCAGTACTTC. Its translation: CASSQGTKAYEQYF. J is TRBJ2-7 and V is TRBV4-1; maybe TRBD1 (6 bases). V lost 3 bases to trimming and J lost 2 bases, with 11 bases between them. CDR1 and CDR2 from the germline V gene are MGHRA and YSYEKL. The CDR3 runs 14 residues.